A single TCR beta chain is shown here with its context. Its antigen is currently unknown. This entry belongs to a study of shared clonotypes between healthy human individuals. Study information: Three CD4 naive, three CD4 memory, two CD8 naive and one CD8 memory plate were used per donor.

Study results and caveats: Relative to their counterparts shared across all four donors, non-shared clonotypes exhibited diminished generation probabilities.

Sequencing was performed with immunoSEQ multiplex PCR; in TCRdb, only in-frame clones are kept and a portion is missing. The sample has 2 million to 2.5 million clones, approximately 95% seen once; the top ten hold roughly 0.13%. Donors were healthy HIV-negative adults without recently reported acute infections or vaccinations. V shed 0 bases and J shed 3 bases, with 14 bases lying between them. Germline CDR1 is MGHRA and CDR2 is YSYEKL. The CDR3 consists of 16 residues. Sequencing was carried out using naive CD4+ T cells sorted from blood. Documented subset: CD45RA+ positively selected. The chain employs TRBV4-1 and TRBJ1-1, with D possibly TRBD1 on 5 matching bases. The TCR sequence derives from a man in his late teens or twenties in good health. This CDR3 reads CASSQDQVGPYTEAFF. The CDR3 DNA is TGCGCCAGCAGCCAAGATCAGGTGGGGCCGTACACTGAAGCTTTCTTT.